This TCR beta chain was sequenced in a study of shared clonotypes between healthy human individuals. Genomic DNA of every subset was divided equally among multiple immunoSEQ plates. The repertoire was sequenced with immunoSEQ multiplex PCR; TCRdb's copy has only in-frame clones and lacks some. The sample lists millions of clones, about 93% seen once, with roughly 1.8% in the top ten. As defined, naive CD8 cells were CD45RO-negative and positively selected for CCR7, with terminally differentiated effector memory CD45RA+ cells excluded. Worth noting for this clone: Antigen: not known.

Study-level findings and limits: Despite large depth, rarefaction showed incomplete sorted-subset sequencing. When compared with the clonotypes that were shared by all four sorted-subset donors, the non-shared clonotypes turned out to have lower generation probabilities. Clonotype sharing among donors was thought likely to change with sequencing depth.

V lost 4 bases to trimming and J lost 0 bases, with 20 bases between them. This CDR3 is 18 amino acids long. Germline CDR1 is SGHRS and CDR2 is YFSETQ. V gene TRBV5-1 combines with J gene TRBJ1-3; D unresolved. The material sequenced was naive CD8+ T cells from PBMCs. The TCR was taken from a man aged 18 to 35 in good health. Some clones in this sample may be carry-over from other donors' samples. In nucleotides, the CDR3 is TGCGCCAGCAGCGCGGGTTCAGATCACAACACCTCTGGAAACACCATATATTTT. Protein product: CASSAGSDHNTSGNTIYF.